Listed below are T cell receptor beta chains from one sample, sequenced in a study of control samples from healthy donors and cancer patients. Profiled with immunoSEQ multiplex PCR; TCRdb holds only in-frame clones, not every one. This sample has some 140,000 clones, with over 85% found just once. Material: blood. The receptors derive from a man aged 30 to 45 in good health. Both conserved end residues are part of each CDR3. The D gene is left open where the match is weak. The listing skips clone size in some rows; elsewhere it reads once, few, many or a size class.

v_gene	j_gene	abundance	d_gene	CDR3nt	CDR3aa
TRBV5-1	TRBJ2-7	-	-	TGCGCCAGCAGCTTGCAACCCCAGGGTCTTATGTCCTACGAGCAGTACTTC	CASSLQPQGLMSYEQYF
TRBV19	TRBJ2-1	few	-	TGTGCCAGTAGTATGCGAGGTGGCTACAATGAGCAGTTCTTC	CASSMRGGYNEQFF
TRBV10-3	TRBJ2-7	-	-	TGTGCCACTGCCCAAGGGGCCTACGAGCAGTACTTC	CATAQGAYEQYF
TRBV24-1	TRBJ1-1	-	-	TGTGCCACCAGTGACCCCACAGGAAACACTGAAGCTTTCTTT	CATSDPTGNTEAFF
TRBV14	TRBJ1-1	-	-	TGTGCCAGCAGCCTATTCGCCGGCGGGAGCACTGAAGCTTTCTTT	CASSLFAGGSTEAFF
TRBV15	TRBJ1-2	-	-	TGTGCCACCAGCAGAGATCTTCCCTTTGGCTACACCTTC	CATSRDLPFGYTF
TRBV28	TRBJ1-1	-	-	TGTGCCAGCAGTGGTCAGCGAAACACTGAAGCTTTCTTT	CASSGQRNTEAFF
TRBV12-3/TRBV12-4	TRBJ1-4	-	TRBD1	TGTGCCAGCAGATGGACAGGTGATGAAAAACTGTTTTTT	CASRWTGDEKLFF
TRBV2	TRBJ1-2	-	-	TGTGCCAGCAGTGATGGTAAAGGGGTTGCCTATGGCTACACCTTC	CASSDGKGVAYGYTF
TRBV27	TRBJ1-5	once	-	TGTGCCAGCAGGGGGGCGGGGAGCAATCAGCCCCAGCATTTT	CASRGAGSNQPQHF
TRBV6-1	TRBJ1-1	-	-	TGTGCCAGCAGTGAAACAGAAGCTTTCTTT	CASSETEAFF